This T cell receptor beta chain was sequenced for a study of cytomegalovirus exposure and HLA in healthy donors. Across the study: Earlier work reported 100 million to 130 million unique TCR beta sequences from 150 million to 200 million T cells. Study-wide points: Productive status was seen about 87% or about 30% of the time for most TCR beta V segments in an earlier analysis. Later findings reportedly placed an Asian-associated ancestry cluster below the approximately 630-donor mean for N-insertions. Several V segments, TRBV6-2 and TRBV6-3 among them, could not be told apart and were dropped.

PCR used 60 Vbeta primers and 13 Jbeta primers. Profiling relied on immunoSEQ multiplex PCR, and the TCRdb table lists in-frame clones only, not all of them. The repertoire holds about 160,000 clones, with 60% to 85% as singletons. V was pared by 3 bases and J by 4 bases, with 5 bases of the junction left unmatched. Germline V gives CDR1 LGHNA, CDR2 YSLEER. This CDR3 is 15 amino acids long. Worth noting for this clone: Its antigen is currently unknown.

The clonotype was recovered from a man in his fifties or sixties in good health and CMV-seropositive. Sequencing input: PBMCs. The chain carries TRBV4-3 and TRBJ2-4; 8 bases map to TRBD2. CDR3 coding DNA: TGCGCCAGCAGCCACCCTTTAGCGGGGAAAAACATTCAGTACTTC. Translated: CASSHPLAGKNIQYF.